The 12 T cell receptor beta chains below all came from one sample that was sequenced in a study of cytomegalovirus exposure and HLA in healthy donors. Primers for the PCR totalled 60 Vbeta and 13 Jbeta. Using immunoSEQ multiplex PCR, the repertoire was profiled, and TCRdb retains in-frame clones only, with some absent. This table has under 250,000 clones, approximately 80% appearing once. Sequenced sample: PBMCs. The source of these receptors is a boy aged 2 to 10 in good health and CMV-seronegative.

The chain joins TRBV5-1 to TRBJ2-7; tentatively, D is TRBD2 (6 bases). Germline CDR1 SGHRS, CDR2 YFSETQ. With 5 bases removed from V and 1 base from J, the gap between germline ends came to 13 bases. The CDR3 has 14 amino acids. CDR3 amino acids: CASRGDLGSYEQYF. CDR3 bases: TGCGCCAGCAGGGGGGACTTAGGGTCCTACGAGCAGTACTTC.

The V and J genes are TRBV7-2 and TRBJ2-1; 8 bases agree with TRBD2. V trimming: 7 bases; J trimming: 0 bases; junction bases outside the gene matches: 5. This CDR3 region has 15 residues. Per the germline V gene, CDR1 is SGHTA and CDR2 is FQGNSA. In nucleotides, the CDR3 is TGTGCCAGCACCCAAGCGGGGGCCTCCTACAATGAGCAGTTCTTC. Its translation: CASTQAGASYNEQFF. Filled out from reference TRBV7-2 and TRBJ2-1, the complete variable domain reads GAGVSQSPSNKVTEKGKDVELRCDPISGHTALYWYRQSLGQGLEFLIYFQGNSAPDKSGLPSDRFSAERTGGSVSTLTIQRTQQEDSAVYLCASTQAGASYNEQFFGPGTRLTVL.

Points on this clone: One end of the junction does not line up with germline, which may come from a read error. V gene TRBV7-7 combines with J gene TRBJ2-3; 10 bases agree with TRBD2. CDR3 length equals 15 residues. The germline V gene has CDR1 SSHAT and CDR2 FNYEAQ (reference sequence). Here the CDR3 reads CASSRGLAGTDTQYF. The CDR3 bases are TGTGCTAGCAGCCGCGGACTAGCGGGCACAGATACGCAGTATTTT.

This rearrangement joins TRBV7-9 to TRBJ1-4, with 10 positions matching TRBD1. CDR1 SEHNR and CDR2 FQNEAQ come from the germline V gene (reference sequence). The J segment lost 5 bases and the V segment lost 1 base, leaving 4 bases of the junction unmatched. This CDR3 has 16 amino acids. CDR3 in amino acids: CASSLGGQGPNEKLFF. The DNA for the CDR3 is TGTGCCAGCAGCTTAGGGGGACAGGGGCCAAATGAAAAACTGTTTTTT.

This clone has a handful of counts. Additional DNA sequences in this sample encode the identical CDR3. V usage is TRBV7-6 and J usage is TRBJ2-7; tentative D call: TRBD1 (6 bases). Per the germline V gene, CDR1 is SGHVS and CDR2 is FNYEAQ. The CDR3 is made up of 14 amino acids. Trimming stripped 7 bases from V and 1 base from J, with 14 bases between. As DNA, the CDR3 is TGTGCCAGCACCTCCAACAGGGATTCCTACGAGCAGTACTTC. Its translation is CASTSNRDSYEQYF.

The V gene is TRBV6-5, the J gene TRBJ2-7; TRBD1 matches 8 bases. The CDR3 length is 13 residues. J lost 6 bases, V lost 5 bases, and 6 bases had no gene match. Germline CDR1 reads MNHEY; CDR2 reads SVGAGI. DNA for the CDR3: TGTGCCAGCAGTCCAGGACAGGGTTTCGAGCAGTACTTC. Protein: CASSPGQGFEQYF.

This chain uses TRBV2 with TRBJ2-7; D is possibly TRBD2 (7 bases). CDR3 size: 11 residues. V dropped 9 bases and J dropped 10 bases, with 16 bases sitting between them. Germline V gene sequence: CDR1 SNHLY, CDR2 FYNNEI. CDR3: CARDMGGRQYF. The CDR3 DNA reads as TGTGCCAGGGACATGGGGGGGCGACAGTACTTC.

This clone appeared once. The chain employs TRBV30 and TRBJ1-2; TRBD1 matches 9 bases. The CDR3 runs to 12 residues. The junction had 6 bases not matched to a gene; V was cut back by 8 bases and J by 5 bases. Germline V CDR1 and CDR2: GTSNPN, SVGIG (reference sequence). CDR3 amino acids: CAGRQGDYGYTF. In DNA form, the CDR3 reads TGTGCCGGCCGACAGGGGGATTATGGCTACACCTTC.

This clone has a single count. The chain is built from TRBV30 and TRBJ2-5, with D maybe TRBD1 (5 bases). Germline CDR1 and CDR2: GTSNPN and SVGIG (reference sequence). The CDR3 runs to 12 residues. V was shortened by 4 bases and J by 4 bases, with 10 bases between the two germline ends. The CDR3 loop reads CAWKGAGETQYF. The CDR3 nucleotides are TGTGCCTGGAAAGGGGCTGGAGAGACCCAGTACTTC. Together with reference TRBV30 and TRBJ2-5, the CDR3 gives the full variable domain: SQTIHQWPATLVQPVGSPLSLECTVEGTSNPNLYWYRQAAGRGLQLLFYSVGIGQISSEVPQNLSASRPQDRQFILSSKKLLLSDSGFYLCAWKGAGETQYFGPGTRLLVL.

The gene calls are TRBV30 and TRBJ1-2; a weak D match, TRBD1 (5 bases). V gave up 4 bases and J gave up 8 bases, with 20 bases separating them. Germline V gene lookup returns CDR1 GTSNPN and CDR2 SVGIG (reference sequence). This CDR3 region has 14 residues. This chain's CDR3 is CAWKGGAGYLGYTF. The CDR3 DNA reads as TGTGCCTGGAAAGGCGGGGCGGGGTATCTAGGCTACACCTTC.

The chain couples TRBV7-6 to TRBJ2-3; 14 bases map to TRBD2. Looked up from germline, CDR1 is SGHVS and CDR2 is FNYEAQ. The CDR3 loop spans 16 amino acids. J lost 5 bases, V lost 4 bases, and 5 bases had no gene match. The CDR3 is CASSSGTSGSIDTQYF. CDR3 DNA sequence: TGTGCCAGCAGCTCAGGGACTAGCGGGAGTATAGATACGCAGTATTTT.

This rearrangement joins TRBV19 to TRBJ1-1; maybe TRBD1 (6 bases). This CDR3 region has 14 residues. Trimming pared 7 bases from V and 3 bases from J, leaving 15 bases between. Germline V gene lookup returns CDR1 LNHDA and CDR2 SQIVND (reference sequence). CDR3 sequence: CASILGGAYTEAFF. In nucleotides, the CDR3 is TGTGCCAGTATTTTAGGGGGAGCCTACACTGAAGCTTTCTTT.